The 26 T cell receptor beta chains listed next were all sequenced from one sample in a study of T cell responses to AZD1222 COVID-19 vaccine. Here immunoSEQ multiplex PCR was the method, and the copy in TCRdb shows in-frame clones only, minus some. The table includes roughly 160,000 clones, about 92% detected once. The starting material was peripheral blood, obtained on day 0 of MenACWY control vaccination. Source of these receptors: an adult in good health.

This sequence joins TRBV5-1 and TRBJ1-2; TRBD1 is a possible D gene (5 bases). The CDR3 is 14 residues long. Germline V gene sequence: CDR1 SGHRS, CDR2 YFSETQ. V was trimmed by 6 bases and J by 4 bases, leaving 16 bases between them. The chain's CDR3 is CASKGQADSYGYTF. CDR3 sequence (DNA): TGCGCCAGCAAGGGGCAGGCGGACTCCTATGGCTACACCTTC.

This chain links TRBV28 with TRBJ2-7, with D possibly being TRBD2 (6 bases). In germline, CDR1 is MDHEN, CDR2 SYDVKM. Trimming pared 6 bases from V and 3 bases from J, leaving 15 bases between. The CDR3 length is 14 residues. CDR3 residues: CASRKAGNSYEQYF. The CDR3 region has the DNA TGTGCCAGCAGGAAAGCGGGTAATAGCTACGAGCAGTACTTC.

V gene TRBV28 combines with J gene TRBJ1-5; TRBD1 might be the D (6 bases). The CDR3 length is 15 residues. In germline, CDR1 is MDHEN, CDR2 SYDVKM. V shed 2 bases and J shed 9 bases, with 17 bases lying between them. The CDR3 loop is CASSLPRTVLSPQHF. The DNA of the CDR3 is TGTGCCAGCAGTTTACCCAGGACAGTCCTCTCGCCCCAGCATTTT.

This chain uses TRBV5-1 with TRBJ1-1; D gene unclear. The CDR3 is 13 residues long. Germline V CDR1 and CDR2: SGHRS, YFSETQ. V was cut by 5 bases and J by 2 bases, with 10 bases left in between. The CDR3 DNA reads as TGCGCCAGCAGTGGGCCGGGCAACACTGAAGCTTTCTTT. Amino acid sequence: CASSGPGNTEAFF.

CDR3 nucleotides: TGTGCCAGCAGCTTAGAGGGGACAGGTATCAACGAGCAGTACTTC. Its translation: CASSLEGTGINEQYF. The chain employs TRBV11-1 and TRBJ2-7; 8 bases align to TRBD1. V was clipped by 1 base and J by 5 bases; unmatched bases: 7. The CDR3 is 15 amino acids. CDR1 is SGHAT, CDR2 FQDESV, per germline (reference sequence).

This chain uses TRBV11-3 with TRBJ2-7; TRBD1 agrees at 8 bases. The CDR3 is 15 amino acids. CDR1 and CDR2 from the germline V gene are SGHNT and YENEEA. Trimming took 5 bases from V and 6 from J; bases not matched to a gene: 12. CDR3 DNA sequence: TGTGCCAGCAGCCCTGGGACAGGCGGATTTGGCGAGCAGTACTTC. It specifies CASSPGTGGFGEQYF.

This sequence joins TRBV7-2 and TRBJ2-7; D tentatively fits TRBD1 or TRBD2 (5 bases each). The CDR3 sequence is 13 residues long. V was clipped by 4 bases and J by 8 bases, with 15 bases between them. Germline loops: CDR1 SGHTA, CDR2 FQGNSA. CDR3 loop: CASSWAGTPKQYF. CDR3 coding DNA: TGTGCCAGCAGCTGGGCCGGGACCCCGAAGCAGTACTTC.

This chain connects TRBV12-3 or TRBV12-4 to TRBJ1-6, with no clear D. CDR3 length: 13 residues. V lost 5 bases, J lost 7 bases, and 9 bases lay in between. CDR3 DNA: TGTGCCAGCAGTCTGGGTGTAAATTCACCCCTCCACTTT. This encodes CASSLGVNSPLHF.

For the CDR3, the DNA is TGTGCCAGCAGTTGGCGGGGAGGCCAGCCCCAGCATTTT. Encoded protein: CASSWRGGQPQHF. This chain joins TRBV28 and TRBJ1-5; D gene ambiguous. Trimming took 4 bases from V and 7 from J, leaving 11 bases between them. Germline V gene sequence: CDR1 MDHEN, CDR2 SYDVKM. The CDR3 totals 13 residues.

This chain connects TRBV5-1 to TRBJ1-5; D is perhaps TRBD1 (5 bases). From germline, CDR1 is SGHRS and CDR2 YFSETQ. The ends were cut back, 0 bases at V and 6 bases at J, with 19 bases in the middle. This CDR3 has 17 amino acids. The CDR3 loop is CASSLDGLNAGGQPQHF. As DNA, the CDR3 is TGCGCCAGCAGCTTGGACGGACTAAACGCTGGGGGTCAGCCCCAGCATTTT.

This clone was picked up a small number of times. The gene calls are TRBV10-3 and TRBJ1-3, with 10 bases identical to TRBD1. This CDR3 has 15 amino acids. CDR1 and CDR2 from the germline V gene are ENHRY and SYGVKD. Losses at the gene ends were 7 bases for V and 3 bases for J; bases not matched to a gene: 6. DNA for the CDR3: TGTGCCATCAAGAGACAGGGGGCGCGTGGAAACACCATATATTTT. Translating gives CAIKRQGARGNTIYF.

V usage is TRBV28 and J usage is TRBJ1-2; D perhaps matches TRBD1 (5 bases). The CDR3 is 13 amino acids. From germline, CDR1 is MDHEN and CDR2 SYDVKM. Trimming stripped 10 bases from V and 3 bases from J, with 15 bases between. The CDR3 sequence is CATVIGTHYGYTF. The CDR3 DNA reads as TGTGCCACCGTAATTGGGACCCACTATGGCTACACCTTC.

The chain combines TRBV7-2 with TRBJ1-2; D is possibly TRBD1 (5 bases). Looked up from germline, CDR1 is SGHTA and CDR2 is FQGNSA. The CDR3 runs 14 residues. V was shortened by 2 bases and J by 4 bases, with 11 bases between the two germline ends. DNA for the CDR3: TGTGCCAGCAGCTTAAGCAGGGCTTTCTATGGCTACACCTTC. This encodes CASSLSRAFYGYTF.

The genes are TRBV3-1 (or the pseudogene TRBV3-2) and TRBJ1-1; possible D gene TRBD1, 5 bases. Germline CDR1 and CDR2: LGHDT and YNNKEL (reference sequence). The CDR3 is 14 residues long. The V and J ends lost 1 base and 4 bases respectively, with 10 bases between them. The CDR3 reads CASSQVTGTTEAFF. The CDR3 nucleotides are TGTGCCAGCAGCCAAGTTACAGGAACCACTGAAGCTTTCTTT.

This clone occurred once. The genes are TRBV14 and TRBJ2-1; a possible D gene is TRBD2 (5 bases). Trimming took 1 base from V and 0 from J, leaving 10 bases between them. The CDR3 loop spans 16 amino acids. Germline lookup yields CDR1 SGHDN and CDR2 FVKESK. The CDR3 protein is CASSQVTAGSYNEQFF. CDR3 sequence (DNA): TGTGCCAGCAGCCAAGTGACGGCGGGCTCCTACAATGAGCAGTTCTTC.

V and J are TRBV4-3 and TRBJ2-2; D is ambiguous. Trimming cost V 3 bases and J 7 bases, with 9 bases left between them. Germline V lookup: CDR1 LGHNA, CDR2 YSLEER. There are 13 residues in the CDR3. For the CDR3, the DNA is TGCGCCAGCAGCCAGGCCCCGTACGGGGAGCTGTTTTTT. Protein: CASSQAPYGELFF.

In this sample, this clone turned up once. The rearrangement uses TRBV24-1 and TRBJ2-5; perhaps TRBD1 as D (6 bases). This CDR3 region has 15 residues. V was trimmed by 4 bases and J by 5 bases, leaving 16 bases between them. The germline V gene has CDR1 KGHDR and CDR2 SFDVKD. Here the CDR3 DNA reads TGTGCCACCAGTGACCCCGACAGGCCCGGGGAGACCCAGTACTTC. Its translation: CATSDPDRPGETQYF.

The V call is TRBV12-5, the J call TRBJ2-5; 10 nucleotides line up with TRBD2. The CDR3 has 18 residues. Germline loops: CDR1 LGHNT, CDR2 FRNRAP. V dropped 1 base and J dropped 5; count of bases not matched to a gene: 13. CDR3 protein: CASGLGHSGRTVKETQYF. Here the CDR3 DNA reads TGTGCTAGTGGTTTGGGCCATAGCGGGAGGACCGTTAAGGAGACCCAGTACTTC.

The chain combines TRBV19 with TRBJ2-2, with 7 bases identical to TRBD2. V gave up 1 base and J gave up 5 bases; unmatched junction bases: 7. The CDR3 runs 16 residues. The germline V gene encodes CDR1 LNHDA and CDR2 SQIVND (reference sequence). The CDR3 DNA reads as TGTGCCAGTAGTATAGCTTCGGGGGGAGGTACCGGGGAGCTGTTTTTT. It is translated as CASSIASGGGTGELFF.

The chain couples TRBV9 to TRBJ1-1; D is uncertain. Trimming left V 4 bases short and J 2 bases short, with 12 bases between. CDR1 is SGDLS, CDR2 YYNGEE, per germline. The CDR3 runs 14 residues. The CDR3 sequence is CASSPRGLNTEAFF. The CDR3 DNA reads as TGTGCCAGCAGCCCTCGCGGGCTAAACACTGAAGCTTTCTTT.

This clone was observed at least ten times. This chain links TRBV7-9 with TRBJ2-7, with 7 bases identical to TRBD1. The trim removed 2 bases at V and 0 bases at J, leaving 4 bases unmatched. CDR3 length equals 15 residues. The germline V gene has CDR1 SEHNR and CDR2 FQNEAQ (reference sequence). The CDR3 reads CASSLWTGASYEQYF. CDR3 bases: TGTGCCAGCAGCTTATGGACAGGAGCCTCCTACGAGCAGTACTTC.

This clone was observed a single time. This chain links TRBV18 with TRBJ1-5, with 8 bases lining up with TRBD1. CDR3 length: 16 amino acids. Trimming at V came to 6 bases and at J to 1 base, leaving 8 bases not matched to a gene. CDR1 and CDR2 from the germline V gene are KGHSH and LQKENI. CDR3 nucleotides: TGTGCCAGCTCTAAGACAGGGGACTTAAGCAATCAGCCCCAGCATTTT. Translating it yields CASSKTGDLSNQPQHF.

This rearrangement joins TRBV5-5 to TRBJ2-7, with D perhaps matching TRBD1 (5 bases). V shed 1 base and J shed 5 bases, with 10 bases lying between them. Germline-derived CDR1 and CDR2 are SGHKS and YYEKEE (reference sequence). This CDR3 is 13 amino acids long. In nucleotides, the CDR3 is TGTGCCAGCAGCTTGTCTGCAGGGAACGAGCAGTACTTC. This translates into CASSLSAGNEQYF.

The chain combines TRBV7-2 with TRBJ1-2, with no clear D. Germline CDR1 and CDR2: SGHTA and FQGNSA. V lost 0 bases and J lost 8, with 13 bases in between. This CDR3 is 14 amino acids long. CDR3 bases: TGTGCCAGCAGCTTAGCGTGGCGGGGTCAGGGCTACACCTTC. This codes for CASSLAWRGQGYTF. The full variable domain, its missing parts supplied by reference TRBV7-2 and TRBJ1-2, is GAGVSQSPSNKVTEKGKDVELRCDPISGHTALYWYRQSLGQGLEFLIYFQGNSAPDKSGLPSDRFSAERTGGSVSTLTIQRTQQEDSAVYLCASSLAWRGQGYTFGSGTRLTVV.

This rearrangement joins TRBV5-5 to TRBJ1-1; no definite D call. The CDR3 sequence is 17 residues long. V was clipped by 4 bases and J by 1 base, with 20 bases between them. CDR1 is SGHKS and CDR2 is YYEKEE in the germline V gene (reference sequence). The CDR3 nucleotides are TGTGCCAGCAGCCGAGGGTCCAAACAGATTTCGAACACTGAAGCTTTCTTT. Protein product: CASSRGSKQISNTEAFF.

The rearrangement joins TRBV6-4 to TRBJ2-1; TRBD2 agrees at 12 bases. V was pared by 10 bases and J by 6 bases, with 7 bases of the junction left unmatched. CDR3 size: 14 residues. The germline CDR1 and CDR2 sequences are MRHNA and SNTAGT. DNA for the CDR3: TGTGCCACATCTAGCGGGAGGGCGGGCAATGAGCAGTTCTTC. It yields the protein CATSSGRAGNEQFF.